The entry below gives a single TCR beta chain sequence along with its context. Antigen unknown. These data belong to a study of cytomegalovirus exposure and HLA in healthy donors. Points from the study as a whole: Later analysis showed TCR association rates varying by HLA locus, highest for DRB1 and lowest for HLA-C. The authors considered a cluster of highly shared sequence variants likely to be a sequencing artifact. The study labeled under 200 TCR beta chains cytomegalovirus-associated.

This CDR3 has 17 amino acids. Germline CDR1 is MGHRA and CDR2 is YSYEKL. V was clipped by 1 base and J by 6 bases; unmatched bases: 14. PCR used 60 Vbeta primers and 13 Jbeta primers. Clones were read by immunoSEQ multiplex PCR, and TCRdb kept only the in-frame ones, dropping some. The clone table shows 150,000 to 250,000 clones, with the ten largest holding almost 0.75%. Sequencing input: PBMCs. The chain couples TRBV4-1 to TRBJ1-2; 7 positions match TRBD1. The clonotype was recovered from a boy between 5 and 17 years old in good health and CMV-seronegative. CDR3 in DNA: TGCGCCAGCAGCCAAGGAGCGTGGAGGGGGCTGATCGATGGCTACACCTTC. The encoded protein is CASSQGAWRGLIDGYTF.